This passage covers 19 T cell receptor beta chains from one sample sequenced in a study of cytotoxic CD8 clonotypes in ibrutinib-treated CLL. TCRdb's table, derived via immunoSEQ multiplex PCR, lists solely in-frame clones and lacks some. This table holds about 43,000 clones, around 70% found once. This material consisted of PBMCs, taken after 12 months of ibrutinib treatment. The source of these receptors is a human donor with chronic lymphocytic leukemia.

The rearrangement uses TRBV4-1 and TRBJ2-5; D is possibly TRBD1 or TRBD2 (6 bases each). Germline V gene data show CDR1 as MGHRA and CDR2 as YSYEKL. The CDR3 has 17 residues. V was clipped by 3 bases and J by 5 bases, with 22 bases between them. The CDR3: CASSHQRSGATGETQYF. CDR3 nucleotides: TGCGCCAGCAGCCACCAGAGGTCGGGGGCCACGGGGGAGACCCAGTACTTC.

This clone occurred a few times. The V and J genes are TRBV10-3 and TRBJ1-6; no clear D gene. CDR3 size: 14 residues. CDR1 is ENHRY, CDR2 SYGVKD, per germline. V was pared by 6 bases and J by 7 bases, with 13 bases between. CDR3 in DNA: TGTGCCATCAGCCTGACACCGTCAAATTCACCCCTCCACTTT. Translated: CAISLTPSNSPLHF.

In the case of this clone: The junction and the germline gene differ at one end; a read error may be behind it. The genes are TRBV20-1 and TRBJ1-1, with TRBD1 matching over 7 bases. This CDR3 has 11 amino acids. The germline V gene has CDR1 DFQATT and CDR2 SNEGSKA (reference sequence). CDR3 region: CSALGDRLSAF. CDR3 DNA sequence: TGCAGTGCGCTGGGGGACAGATTGTCGGCGTTT.

The chain combines TRBV27 with TRBJ2-2; D possibly corresponds to TRBD2 (5 bases). Germline values: CDR1 MNHEY, CDR2 SMNVEV (reference sequence). The CDR3 has 15 amino acids. The V end lost 2 bases, the J end lost 6 bases, and 13 bases lay between the germline ends. Here the CDR3 reads CASSLVRARPGELFF. CDR3 DNA: TGTGCCAGCAGTTTAGTGCGGGCAAGGCCCGGGGAGCTGTTTTTT.

The chain employs TRBV19 and TRBJ1-3, with D uncertain. The length of the CDR3 is 16 residues. Trimming cost V 2 bases and J 0 bases, with 11 bases left between them. Germline V lookup: CDR1 LNHDA, CDR2 SQIVND (reference sequence). This CDR3 reads CASSISQASSGNTIYF. The DNA of the CDR3 is TGTGCCAGTAGTATAAGCCAGGCGAGCTCTGGAAACACCATATATTTT. Full variable domain (missing parts from reference TRBV19 and TRBJ1-3): DGGITQSPKYLFRKEGQNVTLSCEQNLNHDAMYWYRQDPGQGLRLIYYSQIVNDFQKGDIAEGYSVSREKKESFPLTVTSAQKNPTAFYLCASSISQASSGNTIYFGEGSWLTVV.

The chain carries TRBV6-1 and TRBJ1-5; weak D call: TRBD1 (5 bases). This CDR3 spans 18 amino acids. Germline CDR1 MNHNS, CDR2 SASEGT. V lost 2 bases and J lost 1, with 18 bases in between. The CDR3 nucleotides are TGTGCCAGCAGTGAAAGCCCCGGGACCATTATCAGCAATCAGCCCCAGCATTTT. This sequence encodes CASSESPGTIISNQPQHF.

This chain joins TRBV2 and TRBJ2-7; 7 bases map to TRBD1. Losses at the gene ends were 8 bases for V and 0 bases for J; bases not matched to a gene: 7. Germline CDR1 reads SNHLY; CDR2 reads FYNNEI. This CDR3 has 14 amino acids. CDR3 DNA sequence: TGTGCCAGCCGGACCAGGGGGTACTCCTACGAGCAGTACTTC. Protein product: CASRTRGYSYEQYF.

V and J are TRBV5-1 and TRBJ1-5; the D is unclear. Germline CDR1 SGHRS, CDR2 YFSETQ. V was clipped by 4 bases and J by 0 bases, with 11 bases between them. The CDR3 loop spans 15 amino acids. CDR3 sequence (DNA): TGCGCCAGCAGCAACACTCTATATAGCAATCAGCCCCAGCATTTT. Its translation: CASSNTLYSNQPQHF.

This clone was seen only once. The V call is TRBV10-1, the J call TRBJ2-3; the D gene is possibly TRBD2 (6 bases). V was cut by 4 bases and J by 4 bases, with 15 bases left in between. Germline CDR1 is WNHNN and CDR2 is SYGVQD (reference sequence). The CDR3 loop spans 15 amino acids. CDR3 sequence (DNA): TGCGCCAGCAGTGTTGCGGGAACGGGCCCAGATACGCAGTATTTT. It codes for CASSVAGTGPDTQYF.

The rearrangement links TRBV19 to TRBJ2-7, with D unclear. The CDR3 totals 14 residues. Germline-derived CDR1 and CDR2 are LNHDA and SQIVND (reference sequence). Deletions cut 2 bases from V and 2 bases from J, with 10 bases between. In DNA form, the CDR3 reads TGTGCCAGTAGTATAACCGGCTCACCCTACGAGCAGTACTTC. Translating it yields CASSITGSPYEQYF.

The chain links TRBV27 to TRBJ1-1; D unclear. Between the trimmed V and J ends, which lost 4 bases and 4 bases, there was a span of 13 bases. The germline V gene has CDR1 MNHEY and CDR2 SMNVEV (reference sequence). The CDR3 spans 14 residues. CDR3 amino acids: CASSSPRRSTEAFF. DNA for the CDR3: TGTGCCAGCAGTTCCCCACGCAGGTCCACTGAAGCTTTCTTT.

The chain carries TRBV2 and TRBJ2-7; D is unresolved. V shed 6 bases and J shed 5 bases, with 17 bases lying between them. Per the germline V gene, CDR1 is SNHLY and CDR2 is FYNNEI. The CDR3 loop spans 14 amino acids. The chain's CDR3 is CASSKNGGVDEQYF. CDR3 coding DNA: TGTGCCAGCAGCAAAAACGGTGGAGTCGACGAGCAGTACTTC.

CDR3 in amino acids: CASSYRPWDYGYTF. Here the CDR3 DNA reads TGTGCCAGCAGTTACAGGCCATGGGACTATGGCTACACCTTC. The gene calls are TRBV6-6 and TRBJ1-2; unclear D gene. Trimming pared 2 bases from V and 3 bases from J, leaving 10 bases between. Germline CDR1 is MNHNY and CDR2 is SVGAGI (reference sequence). CDR3 length: 14 residues.

The chain joins TRBV7-2 to TRBJ2-7, with 10 bases lining up with TRBD2. The J segment lost 4 bases and the V segment lost 3 bases, leaving 6 bases of the junction unmatched. Germline V CDR1 and CDR2: SGHTA, FQGNSA. CDR3 length: 15 residues. CDR3 DNA sequence: TGTGCCAGCAGCTTTGGTATAGCGGGGGGTTACGAGCAGTACTTC. As protein: CASSFGIAGGYEQYF. Supplemented by reference TRBV7-2 and TRBJ2-7, the full variable domain reads GAGVSQSPSNKVTEKGKDVELRCDPISGHTALYWYRQSLGQGLEFLIYFQGNSAPDKSGLPSDRFSAERTGGSVSTLTIQRTQQEDSAVYLCASSFGIAGGYEQYFGPGTRLTVT.

V is TRBV7-2 and J is TRBJ2-5, with 8 positions matching TRBD2. The germline gives CDR1 SGHTA, CDR2 FQGNSA. CDR3 length: 15 amino acids. The V and J ends lost 6 bases and 1 base, in that order; junction bases with no gene match: 7. The CDR3 coding sequence is TGTGCCAGCAGTTTCCAGGCGGGGGGCCAAGAGACCCAGTACTTC. It codes for CASSFQAGGQETQYF.

The rearrangement joins TRBV5-1 to TRBJ2-3; no clear D gene. V was clipped by 2 bases and J by 2 bases, with 3 bases between them. Germline CDR1 reads SGHRS; CDR2 reads YFSETQ. The CDR3 runs to 12 residues. In DNA, the CDR3 is TGCGCCAGCAGCTTCAACACAGATACGCAGTATTTT. Residues: CASSFNTDTQYF.

This chain joins TRBV5-5 and TRBJ2-3, with 8 bases identical to TRBD2. V dropped 1 base and J dropped 5; count of bases not matched to a gene: 15. The germline V gene has CDR1 SGHKS and CDR2 YYEKEE (reference sequence). This CDR3 comprises 18 residues. CDR3 region: CASSLCIRAGGLGDTQYF. CDR3 nucleotides: TGTGCCAGCAGCTTGTGTATTCGCGCGGGGGGCCTTGGAGATACGCAGTATTTT.

The gene calls are TRBV6-6 and TRBJ1-1; D perhaps matches TRBD1 (5 bases). The germline V gene encodes CDR1 MNHNY and CDR2 SVGAGI (reference sequence). V was pared by 5 bases and J by 5 bases, with 12 bases between. The CDR3 extends over 13 amino acids. The CDR3 here is CASSPQGSTEAFF. The CDR3, as DNA: TGTGCCAGCAGTCCCCAGGGAAGTACTGAAGCTTTCTTT.

The chain has TRBV2 and TRBJ2-1, with D unclear. The germline V and J ends were trimmed by 2 bases and 12 bases, with 8 bases remaining between them. This CDR3 is built from 11 residues. CDR1 and CDR2 from the germline V gene are SNHLY and FYNNEI. CDR3: CASSEPVTQFF. The CDR3 nucleotides are TGTGCCAGCAGTGAACCGGTGACGCAGTTCTTC.